These T cell receptor beta chains were read from a single sample in a study of neurological immune-mediated disorders. One entry per CDR3 protein, called by TCRdb with MiXCR from the 5' RACE reads. The table includes tens of thousands of distinct CDR3 sequences, roughly 4.5% detected once. Material for sequencing was PBMCs. The receptors were sampled from a woman in her sixties or seventies with multiple sclerosis. Both conserved end residues are part of each CDR3. Each record gives: J gene, V gene, CDR3 protein.

TRBJ1-2 TRBV9 CASSETTNYGYTF
TRBJ1-1 TRBV6-5 CASSWHSGGNTEAFF
TRBJ2-7 TRBV6-1 CASTDGQSYEQYF
TRBJ2-5 TRBV27 CASSDTGSETQYF
TRBJ2-1 TRBV6-5 CASSYSNRDRSRQFF
TRBJ2-1 TRBV5-1 CASSLASAGNEQFF
TRBJ1-2 TRBV20-1 CSAPTPEGPNYGYTF
TRBJ2-2 TRBV12-3/TRBV12-4 CASSLTGIVTGELFF
TRBJ2-7 TRBV24-1 CATSDGSGKAPFYEQYF
TRBJ2-5 TRBV3-1 CASSFGTSGPLEYF